This passage covers 16 T cell receptor beta chains from one sample sequenced in a study of OX40 agonist ivuxolimab in advanced cancers. Repertoires were generated with immunoSEQ multiplex PCR, while TCRdb's copy carries only in-frame clones and drops some. The sample holds about 90,000 clones, roughly 89% seen once. The sequenced sample was CD4+ or CD8+ T cells sorted from blood, obtained in a trial of the OX40 agonist ivuxolimab. The receptors come from an adult with an advanced solid tumor such as melanoma, head and neck, liver or kidney cancer.

The rearrangement uses TRBV2 and TRBJ1-5, with D possibly being TRBD1 (5 bases). CDR1 is SNHLY, CDR2 FYNNEI, per germline. The length of the CDR3 is 13 residues. V lost 5 bases to trimming and J lost 5 bases, with 10 bases between them. CDR3 DNA sequence: TGTGCCAGCAGTACGACAGTAGATCAGCCCCAGCATTTT. This translates into CASSTTVDQPQHF.

The gene calls are TRBV7-2 and TRBJ1-3, with 9 bases aligning to TRBD1. The length of the CDR3 is 17 residues. V shed 5 bases, J shed 0 bases, and the junction held 8 bases outside the gene matches. Germline CDR1 reads SGHTA; CDR2 reads FQGNSA. CDR3 loop: CASSPRTGALSGNTIYF. The CDR3 bases are TGTGCCAGCAGCCCGAGGACAGGGGCTCTCTCTGGAAACACCATATATTTT.

The chain has TRBV4-2 and TRBJ2-5; 7 nucleotides match TRBD1. The length of the CDR3 is 15 residues. After removal of 5 bases from V and 2 bases from J, the junction contained 8 bases not matched to a gene. The V gene's germline CDR1 is LGHNA and CDR2 YNFKEQ. CDR3 nucleotide sequence: TGTGCCAGCAGCATGCGGACAGGAGTTCAAGAGACCCAGTACTTC. Protein product: CASSMRTGVQETQYF.

The chain has TRBV15 and TRBJ1-3, with a tentative D call TRBD1 (6 bases). Trimming shortened V by 4 bases and J by 0 bases, and 7 bases separated the two germline ends. The CDR3 covers 14 residues. CDR1 is LNHNV, CDR2 YYDKDF, per germline (reference sequence). Here the CDR3 DNA reads TGTGCCACCAGCATCAGGGGCTCTGGAAACACCATATATTTT. Translated: CATSIRGSGNTIYF. Full variable domain (missing parts from reference TRBV15 and TRBJ1-3): DAMVIQNPRYQVTQFGKPVTLSCSQTLNHNVMYWYQQKSSQAPKLLFHYYDKDFNNEADTPDNFQSRRPNTSFCFLDIRSPGLGDTAMYLCATSIRGSGNTIYFGEGSWLTVV.

The V call is TRBV18, the J call TRBJ2-1; TRBD2 matches 9 bases. V was clipped by 5 bases and J by 7 bases; unmatched bases: 9. Germline loops: CDR1 KGHSH, CDR2 LQKENI. CDR3 length: 15 amino acids. The CDR3 here is CASSGGRGTENEQFF. As DNA, the CDR3 is TGTGCCAGCTCAGGCGGGAGGGGAACGGAGAATGAGCAGTTCTTC. Based on the CDR3 plus reference TRBV18 and TRBJ2-1, the full variable domain is NAGVMQNPRHLVRRRGQEARLRCSPMKGHSHVYWYRQLPEEGLKFMVYLQKENIIDESGMPKERFSAEFPKEGPSILRIQQVVRGDSAAYFCASSGGRGTENEQFFGPGTRLTVL.

V and J are TRBV5-4 and TRBJ2-3; D gene ambiguous. Trimming removed 0 bases at V and 10 bases at J, with 6 bases between. The CDR3 covers 11 residues. Germline CDR1 SGHNT, CDR2 YYREEE (reference sequence). The chain's CDR3 is CASSLDYAQYF. CDR3 DNA: TGTGCCAGCAGCTTGGATTACGCGCAGTATTTT.

This clone came up once. J is TRBJ2-3 and V is TRBV5-4; 14 bases align to TRBD2. After removal of 3 bases from V and 2 bases from J, the junction contained 8 bases not matched to a gene. Germline V lookup: CDR1 SGHNT, CDR2 YYREEE (reference sequence). The CDR3 has 18 residues. CDR3 amino acids: CASSYPGLAGAYTDTQYF. CDR3 DNA: TGTGCCAGCAGCTACCCGGGACTAGCGGGGGCCTACACAGATACGCAGTATTTT.

V usage is TRBV7-6 and J usage is TRBJ2-3; 7 bases are shared with TRBD1. With 5 bases clipped from V and 4 bases from J, the junction kept 9 bases outside the gene matches. Germline V gene sequence: CDR1 SGHVS, CDR2 FNYEAQ. This CDR3 comprises 15 residues. The CDR3 bases are TGTGCCAGCAGCCGAGAGCCCCAGGGGGCAGATACGCAGTATTTT. As protein: CASSREPQGADTQYF.

The chain carries TRBV9 and TRBJ2-3; the D is unclear. The V end was cut by 4 bases, the J end by 1 base, with 13 bases between. Germline CDR1 reads SGDLS; CDR2 reads YYNGEE. The CDR3 totals 15 residues. The DNA of the CDR3 is TGTGCCAGCAGCTCCTTCGATGGGGGCACAGATACGCAGTATTTT. Translating gives CASSSFDGGTDTQYF.

The rearrangement links TRBV30 to TRBJ2-6, with no clear D. Germline CDR1 reads GTSNPN; CDR2 reads SVGIG (reference sequence). The CDR3 length is 13 residues. DNA of the CDR3: TGTGCATGGTCCTGGTGGGGGGCCAACGTCCTGACTTTC. Amino acid sequence: CAWSWWGANVLTF.

The chain combines TRBV19 with TRBJ2-1, with unresolved D. The germline gives CDR1 LNHDA, CDR2 SQIVND (reference sequence). The CDR3 sequence is 14 residues long. This chain's CDR3 is CATSKTHSYNEQFF. The CDR3 nucleotides read TGTGCTACAAGCAAAACCCACTCCTACAATGAGCAGTTCTTC.

V gene TRBV5-3 combines with J gene TRBJ2-6; 8 positions agree with TRBD1. TRBV5-3 has ORF status, its function being uncertain. The CDR3 covers 15 residues. J gave up 1 base and V 10 bases, and 7 bases lay outside the gene matches. The CDR3 nucleotides are TGTGCCGAGCAGGGGGCAGGATCTGGGGCCAACGTCCTGACTTTC. Protein product: CAEQGAGSGANVLTF.

This sequence joins TRBV7-9 and TRBJ1-6, with no clear D. Germline-derived CDR1 and CDR2 are SEHNR and FQNEAQ (reference sequence). The CDR3 sequence is 13 residues long. V lost 4 bases to trimming and J lost 4 bases, with 5 bases between them. In nucleotides, the CDR3 is TGTGCCAGCAGCTCCGCTTATAATTCACCCCTCCACTTT. Translating it yields CASSSAYNSPLHF.

The rearrangement links TRBV5-1 to TRBJ1-2, with D perhaps TRBD1 (5 bases). Looked up from germline, CDR1 is SGHRS and CDR2 is YFSETQ. The CDR3 is 13 amino acids. Trimming took 2 bases from V and 4 from J, leaving 9 bases between them. The CDR3 loop is CASSLGDFYGYTF. The CDR3 DNA sequence: TGCGCCAGCAGCTTAGGGGACTTCTATGGCTACACCTTC. The entire variable domain, with the rest obtained from reference TRBV5-1 and TRBJ1-2, is as follows: KAGVTQTPRYLIKTRGQQVTLSCSPISGHRSVSWYQQTPGQGLQFLFEYFSETQRNKGNFPGRFSGRQFSNSRSEMNVSTLELGDSALYLCASSLGDFYGYTFGSGTRLTVV.

The V gene is TRBV19, the J gene TRBJ1-4; D unclear. Trimming cost V 3 bases and J 3 bases, with 8 bases left between them. This CDR3 spans 14 amino acids. Germline V gives CDR1 LNHDA, CDR2 SQIVND (reference sequence). The chain's CDR3 is CASSIQASNEKLFF. CDR3 coding DNA: TGTGCCAGTAGTATTCAGGCCTCTAATGAAAAACTGTTTTTT.

The genes are TRBV2 and TRBJ2-7; D is uncertain. V was clipped by 6 bases and J by 9 bases, with 12 bases between them. The germline CDR1 and CDR2 sequences are SNHLY and FYNNEI. The length of the CDR3 is 11 residues. CDR3 amino acids: CASRTPGVQYF. CDR3 bases: TGTGCCAGCAGGACCCCTGGGGTGCAGTACTTC.